The 18 T cell receptor beta chains reported below all come from one sample, sequenced in a study of OX40 agonist ivuxolimab in advanced cancers. Using immunoSEQ multiplex PCR, the repertoire was profiled, and TCRdb retains in-frame clones only, with some absent. The sample has 100,000 to 140,000 clones, 91% seen once; the top ten hold 1% to 1.5%. Sequencing was performed on CD4+ or CD8+ T cells sorted from blood, taken in a trial of the OX40 agonist ivuxolimab. All receptors derive from an adult with an advanced solid tumor such as melanoma, head and neck, liver or kidney cancer.

The gene calls are TRBV6-5 and TRBJ2-7, with TRBD1 matching over 7 bases. Losses at the gene ends were 0 bases for V and 6 bases for J; bases not matched to a gene: 11. CDR1 is MNHEY and CDR2 is SVGAGI in the germline V gene. There are 16 residues in the CDR3. The CDR3 coding sequence is TGTGCCAGCAGTTACTCGGTAGGGGGCGGAGGAGGCGAGCAGTACTTC. Translated, it gives CASSYSVGGGGGEQYF.

V and J are TRBV5-1 and TRBJ1-3; weak D call: TRBD1 (5 bases). From germline, CDR1 is SGHRS and CDR2 YFSETQ. The CDR3 spans 16 residues. Trimming cost V 0 bases and J 0 bases, with 10 bases left between them. DNA for the CDR3: TGCGCCAGCAGCTTGGCCGGGGGGAGCTCTGGAAACACCATATATTTT. It specifies CASSLAGGSSGNTIYF.

Turning to this clone: The same CDR3 also results from other DNA sequences found in this sample. The genes are TRBV4-3 and TRBJ2-3; no firm D call. The V end was cut by 0 bases, the J end by 1 base, with 5 bases between. The CDR3 spans 14 residues. Germline V lookup: CDR1 LGHNA, CDR2 YSLEER. The CDR3 sequence: CASSQDGGTDTQYF. CDR3 sequence (DNA): TGCGCCAGCAGCCAAGATGGGGGCACAGATACGCAGTATTTT.

This chain connects TRBV5-4 to TRBJ2-3; the D is unclear. This CDR3 is 14 amino acids long. Germline V gene data show CDR1 as SGHNT and CDR2 as YYREEE (reference sequence). V was trimmed by 8 bases and J by 0 bases, leaving 13 bases between them. The CDR3: CASQLLTSTDTQYF. The DNA of the CDR3 is TGTGCCAGTCAACTGCTTACAAGCACAGATACGCAGTATTTT.

V and J are TRBV11-3 and TRBJ2-4; possible D gene TRBD1, 6 bases. Germline V gene sequence: CDR1 SGHNT, CDR2 YENEEA. This CDR3 comprises 14 residues. V was shortened by 4 bases and J by 1 base, with 8 bases between the two germline ends. CDR3 nucleotides: TGTGCCAGCAGCTCTCAGGGGGCCAAAAACATTCAGTACTTC. Translated: CASSSQGAKNIQYF.

The genes are TRBV28 and TRBJ2-1; D is possibly TRBD1 (7 bases). The germline CDR1 and CDR2 sequences are MDHEN and SYDVKM. V dropped 4 bases and J dropped 7 bases, with 14 bases sitting between them. The CDR3 runs 14 residues. The CDR3 here is CASSSAGGKNEQFF. The CDR3 coding sequence is TGTGCCAGCAGTTCGGCAGGGGGGAAGAATGAGCAGTTCTTC.

The gene calls are TRBV7-6 and TRBJ1-4; TRBD1 is a possible D gene (5 bases). CDR1 SGHVS and CDR2 FNYEAQ come from the germline V gene. This CDR3 has 15 amino acids. V was shortened by 1 base and J by 4 bases, with 10 bases between the two germline ends. This CDR3 reads CASSLGGTDNEKLFF. In DNA form, the CDR3 reads TGTGCCAGCAGCTTAGGCGGGACGGATAATGAAAAACTGTTTTTT.

The J gene is TRBJ2-7, the V gene TRBV6-1; 7 bases are a match to TRBD2. The CDR3 runs 15 residues. V lost 0 bases, J lost 1 base, and 3 bases stayed unmatched. Germline V lookup: CDR1 MNHNS, CDR2 SASEGT. The CDR3 reads CASSEAGRVSYEQYF. DNA for the CDR3: TGTGCCAGCAGTGAAGCGGGGAGGGTTTCCTACGAGCAGTACTTC.

The chain joins TRBV18 to TRBJ1-4; D may be TRBD1 (6 bases). The CDR3 consists of 16 residues. Germline V lookup: CDR1 KGHSH, CDR2 LQKENI. Trimming shortened V by 0 bases and J by 5 bases, and 13 bases separated the two germline ends. CDR3 protein: CASSPPRQGRNEKLFF. CDR3 DNA: TGTGCCAGCTCACCACCTAGGCAGGGGCGCAATGAAAAACTGTTTTTT.

The chain links TRBV5-8 to TRBJ1-2; 10 nucleotides align to TRBD1. CDR1 and CDR2 (germline): SGHTS, YDEGEE. There are 15 residues in the CDR3. The V and J ends lost 0 bases and 2 bases, in that order; junction bases with no gene match: 1. Here the CDR3 reads CASSLEGQGNYGYTF. The CDR3 coding sequence is TGTGCCAGCAGCTTGGAGGGACAGGGGAACTATGGCTACACCTTC.

The rearrangement joins TRBV7-9 to TRBJ2-7, with 9 bases fitting TRBD2. This CDR3 region has 14 residues. The germline V gene has CDR1 SEHNR and CDR2 FQNEAQ (reference sequence). V lost 5 bases and J lost 5; bases outside the gene matches: 7. The chain's CDR3 is CASSPWTSVNEQYF. The CDR3 DNA is TGTGCCAGCAGCCCCTGGACTAGCGTGAACGAGCAGTACTTC.

The J gene is TRBJ2-7, the V gene TRBV5-1, with D uncertain. The germline V gene has CDR1 SGHRS and CDR2 YFSETQ. V was pared by 6 bases and J by 5 bases, with 18 bases between. The CDR3 contains 14 residues. CDR3 residues: CASTKSQVTDEQYF. The CDR3 nucleotides read TGCGCCAGCACCAAATCGCAAGTAACCGACGAGCAGTACTTC.

The chain has TRBV7-8 and TRBJ2-1; a possible D gene is TRBD1 (6 bases). CDR1 is SGHVS, CDR2 FQNEAQ, per germline. The CDR3 covers 16 residues. Trimming pared 1 base from V and 4 bases from J, leaving 14 bases between. CDR3 region: CASSLGRDMAYNEQFF. CDR3 coding DNA: TGTGCCAGCAGCTTAGGCCGGGACATGGCTTACAATGAGCAGTTCTTC. The whole variable domain, remainder taken from reference TRBV7-8 and TRBJ2-1, is GAGVSQSPRYKVAKRGQDVALRCDPISGHVSLFWYQQALGQGPEFLTYFQNEAQLDKSGLPSDRFFAERPEGSVSTLKIQRTQQEDSAVYLCASSLGRDMAYNEQFFGPGTRLTVL.

This rearrangement joins TRBV15 to TRBJ2-2, with 7 bases matching TRBD2. Trimming cost V 0 bases and J 4 bases; bases outside gene matches: 8. The CDR3 sequence is 17 residues long. The germline V gene encodes CDR1 LNHNV and CDR2 YYDKDF (reference sequence). In DNA form, the CDR3 reads TGTGCCACCAGCAGAGATAAGGCGGGAGTTACCACCGGGGAGCTGTTTTTT. It is translated as CATSRDKAGVTTGELFF.

This clone was seen a single time. The rearrangement uses TRBV5-1 and TRBJ2-1; 13 positions agree with TRBD2. V dropped 3 bases and J dropped 6; count of bases not matched to a gene: 0. The CDR3 loop spans 14 amino acids. The germline gives CDR1 SGHRS, CDR2 YFSETQ. CDR3 amino acids: CASSWTSGSNEQFF. The CDR3 bases are TGCGCCAGCAGCTGGACTAGCGGGAGCAATGAGCAGTTCTTC.

A few counts support this clone. J is TRBJ1-4 and V is TRBV9, with D possibly being TRBD1 (6 bases). The CDR3 loop spans 15 amino acids. In germline, CDR1 is SGDLS, CDR2 YYNGEE. Trimming cost V 4 bases and J 3 bases, with 13 bases left between them. The CDR3: CASSPRQAPNEKLFF. The CDR3 region has the DNA TGTGCCAGCAGCCCCAGACAGGCGCCTAATGAAAAACTGTTTTTT. Full variable domain (rest looked up from reference TRBV9 and TRBJ1-4): DSGVTQTPKHLITATGQRVTLRCSPRSGDLSVYWYQQSLDQGLQFLIQYYNGEERAKGNILERFSAQQFPDLHSELNLSSLELGDSALYFCASSPRQAPNEKLFFGSGTQLSVL.

V gene TRBV7-6 combines with J gene TRBJ1-1; D not resolved. This CDR3 spans 13 amino acids. The germline gives CDR1 SGHVS, CDR2 FNYEAQ. The V end was cut by 5 bases, the J end by 4 bases, with 11 bases between. This chain's CDR3 is CASSIPSATEAFF. CDR3 coding DNA: TGTGCCAGCAGCATACCGTCGGCCACTGAAGCTTTCTTT.

V usage is TRBV27 and J usage is TRBJ2-2, with TRBD1 identical over 8 bases. V shed 3 bases and J 6 bases; nucleotides not matched to a gene: 18. The CDR3 spans 19 residues. CDR1 MNHEY and CDR2 SMNVEV come from the germline V gene (reference sequence). As DNA, the CDR3 is TGTGCCAGCAGTTTTTGGATATTGCGTCAGGGGGGACAGGCCGGGGAGCTGTTTTTT. It yields the protein CASSFWILRQGGQAGELFF.